The 20 T cell receptor beta chains presented below share a single source sample, sequenced in a study of shared clonotypes between healthy human individuals. Produced via immunoSEQ multiplex PCR; TCRdb's table is partial and in-frame only. The table records about 520,000 clones, 81% of them present only once. The specimen sequenced was PBMCs. These receptors all stem from a woman between 35 and 50 years old in good health. Some clones in this sample may be carry-over from other donors' samples.

This chain joins TRBV6-1 and TRBJ2-2; the match to TRBD2 covers 9 bases. The CDR3 consists of 15 residues. After removal of 2 bases from V and 7 bases from J, the junction contained 5 bases not matched to a gene. Per germline, CDR1 MNHNS and CDR2 SASEGT. The CDR3 region has the DNA TGTGCCAGCAGTGAACGGCGGGAGGGCCTCGGGGAGCTGTTTTTT. Residues: CASSERREGLGELFF.

J is TRBJ1-2 and V is TRBV18; D is unresolved. CDR1 and CDR2 (germline): KGHSH, LQKENI. The CDR3 runs 15 residues. V was cut by 2 bases and J by 2 bases, with 12 bases left in between. The CDR3 coding sequence is TGTGCCAGCTCACCATCCGCCCAGACCAACTATGGCTACACCTTC. Protein product: CASSPSAQTNYGYTF.

The chain recombines TRBV5-1 with TRBJ2-1; 9 bases fit TRBD2. Germline lookup yields CDR1 SGHRS and CDR2 YFSETQ. The CDR3 sequence is 14 residues long. The V gene end was trimmed by 4 bases and the J gene end by 5 bases; junction bases not matched to a gene: 4. The CDR3 reads CASSPLAGNNEQFF. CDR3 DNA: TGCGCCAGCAGCCCTCTAGCGGGAAACAATGAGCAGTTCTTC.

The chain is built from TRBV29-1 and TRBJ2-5, with D maybe TRBD2 (6 bases). CDR1 and CDR2 (germline): SQVTM, ANQGSEA. The ends were cut back, 0 bases at V and 1 base at J, with 15 bases in the middle. There are 16 residues in the CDR3. The CDR3 region has the DNA TGCAGCGTTGAAGATTCAGCCGGGGGACTCCAAGAGACCCAGTACTTC. It specifies CSVEDSAGGLQETQYF.

Many counts were recorded for this clone. The V gene is TRBV2, the J gene TRBJ2-5; D might be TRBD1 (6 bases). The V and J ends lost 3 bases and 4 bases respectively, with 15 bases between them. CDR1 and CDR2 from the germline V gene are SNHLY and FYNNEI. The CDR3 totals 15 residues. This chain's CDR3 is CASSENRVGGETQYF. The CDR3 coding sequence is TGTGCCAGCAGTGAGAACAGGGTTGGGGGAGAGACCCAGTACTTC.

Comments on this clone: This likely traces to a read error, being one base from a far larger clone. V usage is TRBV5-1 and J usage is TRBJ1-5; D unclear. Trimming pared 0 bases from V and 3 bases from J, leaving 4 bases between. This CDR3 region has 13 residues. Germline assignment: CDR1 SGHRS and CDR2 YFSETQ. CDR3 coding DNA: TGCGCCAGCAGCTTGGACCTCAATCAGCCCCAGCATTTT. Protein: CASSLDLNQPQHF.

The chain combines TRBV9 with TRBJ2-7, with 8 bases aligning to TRBD2. This CDR3 comprises 17 residues. Trimming cost V 4 bases and J 5 bases; bases outside gene matches: 17. Per the germline V gene, CDR1 is SGDLS and CDR2 is YYNGEE. CDR3 sequence (DNA): TGTGCCAGCAGCTCGGTGGGGGTACAGCGGGAGATGGACGAGCAGTACTTC. Translated, it gives CASSSVGVQREMDEQYF. The entire variable domain, with the rest obtained from reference TRBV9 and TRBJ2-7, is as follows: DSGVTQTPKHLITATGQRVTLRCSPRSGDLSVYWYQQSLDQGLQFLIQYYNGEERAKGNILERFSAQQFPDLHSELNLSSLELGDSALYFCASSSVGVQREMDEQYFGPGTRLTVT.

V and J are TRBV7-9 and TRBJ2-1; 15 nucleotides align to TRBD2. V dropped 1 base and J dropped 14; count of bases not matched to a gene: 18. This CDR3 contains 19 residues. Per the germline V gene, CDR1 is SEHNR and CDR2 is FQNEAQ (reference sequence). CDR3: CASSLVGWTSGRARSSEFF. CDR3 in DNA: TGTGCCAGCAGCTTAGTTGGGTGGACTAGCGGGAGGGCCCGCAGTTCCGAGTTCTTC.

The J gene is TRBJ2-2, the V gene TRBV4-2; 8 positions agree with TRBD2. The J segment lost 4 bases and the V segment lost 0 bases, leaving 10 bases of the junction unmatched. Germline CDR1 and CDR2: LGHNA and YNFKEQ. The CDR3 has 18 amino acids. CDR3 coding DNA: TGTGCCAGCAGCCAAGATGCGACGGGACTAGTTGCCACCGGGGAGCTGTTTTTT. It specifies CASSQDATGLVATGELFF.

This clone showed up just a few times. The chain uses TRBV28 and TRBJ1-5; D not certain. The CDR3 covers 12 residues. Trimming took off 1 base at V and 6 bases at J, with 4 bases between the two ends. CDR1 is MDHEN, CDR2 SYDVKM, per germline. CDR3 region: CASSLSGQPQHF. As DNA, the CDR3 is TGTGCCAGCAGTTTATCGGGTCAGCCCCAGCATTTT.

The chain combines TRBV11-2 with TRBJ2-1; 10 bases match TRBD2. Unmatched junction bases numbered 2, after V lost 4 bases and J lost 2 bases. CDR1 is SGHAT and CDR2 is FQNNGV in the germline V gene. The CDR3 has 15 amino acids. The CDR3 DNA sequence: TGTGCCAGCAGCTCAGCGGGAGGGCCCTACAATGAGCAGTTCTTC. Translation gives CASSSAGGPYNEQFF. The full variable domain, with the rest looked up from reference TRBV11-2 and TRBJ2-1, is EAGVAQSPRYKIIEKRQSVAFWCNPISGHATLYWYQQILGQGPKLLIQFQNNGVVDDSQLPKDRFSAERLKGVDSTLKIQPAKLEDSAVYLCASSSAGGPYNEQFFGPGTRLTVL.

This clone showed up just a few times. This sequence is one base from a far larger clone and is likely a read error. Other nucleotide sequences from this sample produce the same CDR3. The gene calls are TRBV10-2 and TRBJ1-2, with D possibly being TRBD1 (6 bases). Germline-derived CDR1 and CDR2 are WSHSY and SAAADI. The length of the CDR3 is 16 residues. CDR3 coding DNA: TGCGCCAGCAGTGAGACCCCACAGGGTTTGAGCTATAGCTACACCTTC. Protein sequence: CASSETPQGLSYSYTF.

This rearrangement joins TRBV9 to TRBJ2-1; 7 bases are shared with TRBD2. This CDR3 is 16 amino acids long. Looked up from germline, CDR1 is SGDLS and CDR2 is YYNGEE. The ends lost 4 bases at V and 2 bases at J; junction bases unmatched: 9. The DNA of the CDR3 is TGTGCCAGCAGCCTGGGACTACTCGAACCCTACAATGAGCAGTTCTTC. This sequence encodes CASSLGLLEPYNEQFF.

The chain combines TRBV5-1 with TRBJ2-2; D is uncertain. CDR1 is SGHRS and CDR2 is YFSETQ in the germline V gene. There are 15 residues in the CDR3. The V and J ends lost 0 bases and 3 bases respectively, with 9 bases between them. As DNA, the CDR3 is TGCGCCAGCAGCTTGGTTCAGACCCACACCGGGGAGCTGTTTTTT. Translating gives CASSLVQTHTGELFF. Complete variable domain (other parts from reference TRBV5-1 and TRBJ2-2): KAGVTQTPRYLIKTRGQQVTLSCSPISGHRSVSWYQQTPGQGLQFLFEYFSETQRNKGNFPGRFSGRQFSNSRSEMNVSTLELGDSALYLCASSLVQTHTGELFFGEGSRLTVL.

The rearrangement uses TRBV5-5 and TRBJ1-2; D not resolved. Germline-derived CDR1 and CDR2 are SGHKS and YYEKEE (reference sequence). Between the trimmed V and J ends, which lost 7 bases and 2 bases, there was a span of 9 bases. The CDR3 has 12 residues. The CDR3 nucleotides read TGTGCCAGCGGGCAGATGAACTATGGCTACACCTTC. Protein: CASGQMNYGYTF.

The V and J genes are TRBV7-2 and TRBJ1-2; D gene unclear. Germline V gene sequence: CDR1 SGHTA, CDR2 FQGNSA. CDR3 size: 14 residues. The V and J ends lost 1 base and 0 bases respectively, with 6 bases between them. CDR3 bases: TGTGCCAGCAGCTTAGTAGGGTCTAACTATGGCTACACCTTC. This sequence encodes CASSLVGSNYGYTF.

With regard to this clone: It differs at one base from a far larger clone, so likely a read error. This chain uses TRBV9 with TRBJ1-2; maybe TRBD1 (5 bases). The CDR3 is made up of 15 amino acids. Germline V gene sequence: CDR1 SGDLS, CDR2 YYNGEE. Trimming removed 2 bases from V and 3 bases from J, with 14 bases in between. CDR3 loop: CASSVGWIRDYGYTF. CDR3 nucleotides: TGTGCCAGCAGCGTCGGGTGGATCAGGGACTATGGCTACACCTTC.

This clone was observed many times. The sample contains more than one DNA sequence encoding this CDR3. The genes are TRBV11-1 and TRBJ1-1; D is unclear. The germline V and J ends were trimmed by 5 bases and 1 base, with 14 bases remaining between them. CDR1 and CDR2 (germline): SGHAT, FQDESV (reference sequence). This CDR3 contains 15 residues. CDR3 residues: CASSQRTAGNTEAFF. The CDR3 nucleotides read TGTGCCAGCAGCCAAAGGACGGCGGGGAACACTGAAGCTTTCTTT.

The rearrangement joins TRBV12-5 to TRBJ2-1; TRBD2 aligns across 11 bases. There are 16 residues in the CDR3. From germline, CDR1 is LGHNT and CDR2 FRNRAP. Trimming removed 3 bases from V and 8 bases from J; junction bases left unmatched: 9. The CDR3 spells CASGLTSGSGSDEQFF. The CDR3, as DNA: TGTGCTAGTGGTTTAACTAGCGGGAGTGGCTCCGATGAGCAGTTCTTC.

This clone has just one count. The chain has TRBV9 and TRBJ1-4; 8 bases are a match to TRBD1. Trimming at V came to 3 bases and at J to 3 bases, leaving 4 bases not matched to a gene. Germline lookup yields CDR1 SGDLS and CDR2 YYNGEE. This CDR3 has 15 residues. CDR3 residues: CASSAGTGANEKLFF. The CDR3 DNA sequence: TGTGCCAGCAGCGCCGGGACAGGCGCTAATGAAAAACTGTTTTTT.